This passage covers 10 T cell receptor beta chains from one sample sequenced in a study of cytomegalovirus exposure and HLA in healthy donors. 60 Vbeta and 13 Jbeta primers were used in PCR. Generated by immunoSEQ multiplex PCR, the TCRdb table keeps only in-frame clones and is missing some. In the table there are about 140,000 clones, roughly 80% of which are singletons. The sample was PBMCs. Source of these receptors: a female donor in good health and CMV-seronegative.

The chain carries TRBV27 and TRBJ2-3; 7 bases match TRBD2. Germline V gene sequence: CDR1 MNHEY, CDR2 SMNVEV (reference sequence). CDR3 length: 15 residues. V gave up 2 bases and J gave up 4 bases; unmatched junction bases: 6. In DNA, the CDR3 is TGTGCCAGCAGTTTAAAAGGACTAGAGGCAGATACGCAGTATTTT. This codes for CASSLKGLEADTQYF.

V usage is TRBV5-1 and J usage is TRBJ1-2; D is perhaps TRBD1 (5 bases). The germline CDR1 and CDR2 sequences are SGHRS and YFSETQ. Trimming took off 4 bases at V and 4 bases at J, with 17 bases between the two ends. The CDR3 is 15 residues long. CDR3 residues: CASSPLTGEGYGYTF. The CDR3 DNA sequence: TGCGCCAGCAGCCCCTTGACGGGGGAGGGCTATGGCTACACCTTC.

The gene calls are TRBV28 and TRBJ1-1, with 7 bases matching TRBD1. CDR1 is MDHEN, CDR2 SYDVKM, per germline. With V trimmed by 5 bases and J by 3 bases, 6 bases remained unmatched. CDR3 size: 14 residues. The CDR3 loop is CASSPRQGHTEAFF. In nucleotides, the CDR3 is TGTGCCAGCAGTCCCAGACAGGGCCACACTGAAGCTTTCTTT.

The table lists this clone with a count of one. The V gene is TRBV7-3, the J gene TRBJ2-7, with 10 nucleotides matching TRBD1. Trimming at V came to 4 bases and at J to 4 bases, leaving 1 base not matched to a gene. The germline gives CDR1 SGHTA, CDR2 FQGTGA. This CDR3 has 13 residues. The CDR3 nucleotides are TGTGCCAGCAGCTGGGACAGGGGTTACGAGCAGTACTTC. It codes for CASSWDRGYEQYF.

The gene calls are TRBV30 and TRBJ2-2; D not resolved. Germline V lookup: CDR1 GTSNPN, CDR2 SVGIG (reference sequence). The CDR3 runs to 14 residues. V lost 1 base and J 6 bases, leaving 12 bases between the germline ends. The CDR3 sequence: CAWSGLAPAGELFF. The CDR3, as DNA: TGTGCCTGGAGTGGGTTAGCCCCCGCCGGGGAGCTGTTTTTT. The complete variable domain, with remaining parts taken from reference TRBV30 and TRBJ2-2, reads SQTIHQWPATLVQPVGSPLSLECTVEGTSNPNLYWYRQAAGRGLQLLFYSVGIGQISSEVPQNLSASRPQDRQFILSSKKLLLSDSGFYLCAWSGLAPAGELFFGEGSRLTVL.

V usage is TRBV27 and J usage is TRBJ2-7; maybe TRBD2 (6 bases). V was pared by 2 bases and J by 4 bases, with 12 bases between. Germline CDR1 reads MNHEY; CDR2 reads SMNVEV (reference sequence). There are 14 residues in the CDR3. The CDR3 bases are TGTGCCAGCAGTTTACGGTCTGGGGGGTACGAGCAGTACTTC. It translates to CASSLRSGGYEQYF.

J is TRBJ2-3 and V is TRBV6-5; 9 bases agree with TRBD2. The CDR3 length is 16 residues. Losses at the gene ends were 0 bases for V and 4 bases for J; bases not matched to a gene: 5. Germline lookup yields CDR1 MNHEY and CDR2 SVGAGI. The CDR3 sequence: CASSYSREGGADTQYF. Written as DNA, the CDR3 is TGTGCCAGCAGTTACTCGCGGGAGGGAGGGGCAGATACGCAGTATTTT.

This chain uses TRBV6-6 with TRBJ2-5; 8 bases are shared with TRBD1. The J call is doubtful: the DNA matches TRBJ2-7 better. Looked up from germline, CDR1 is MNHNY and CDR2 is SVGAGI (reference sequence). The CDR3 extends over 15 amino acids. The CDR3 nucleotides are TGTGCCAGCAGTTTCCCCCAGGGGGCGGTGTACGAGCAGTACTTC. This translates into CASSFPQGAVYEQYF.

V and J are TRBV29-1 and TRBJ2-7; possibly TRBD1 for D (6 bases). The germline gives CDR1 SQVTM, CDR2 ANQGSEA. CDR3 length: 15 residues. Trimming shortened V by 0 bases and J by 1 base, and 13 bases separated the two germline ends. This chain's CDR3 is CSVEDPRTESYEQYF. CDR3 in DNA: TGCAGCGTTGAAGACCCTCGGACAGAGTCCTACGAGCAGTACTTC.

The chain joins TRBV5-8 to TRBJ2-7; D gene unclear. The length of the CDR3 is 15 residues. The V end was cut by 0 bases, the J end by 2 bases, with 12 bases between. The germline V gene has CDR1 SGHTS and CDR2 YDEGEE. CDR3 region: CASSLATAVPYEQYF. CDR3 DNA: TGTGCCAGCAGCTTGGCGACTGCCGTCCCCTACGAGCAGTACTTC.